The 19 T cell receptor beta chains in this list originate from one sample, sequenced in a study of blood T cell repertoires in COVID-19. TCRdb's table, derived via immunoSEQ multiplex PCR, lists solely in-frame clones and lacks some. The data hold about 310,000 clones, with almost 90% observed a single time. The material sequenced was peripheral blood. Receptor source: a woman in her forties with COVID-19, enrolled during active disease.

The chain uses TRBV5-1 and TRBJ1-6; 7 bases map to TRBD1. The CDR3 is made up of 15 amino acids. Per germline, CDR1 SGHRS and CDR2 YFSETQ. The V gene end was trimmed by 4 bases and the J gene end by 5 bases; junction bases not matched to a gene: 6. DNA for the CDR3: TGCGCCAGCAGCCTACAGGGGCTAAATAATTCACCCCTCCACTTT. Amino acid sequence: CASSLQGLNNSPLHF.

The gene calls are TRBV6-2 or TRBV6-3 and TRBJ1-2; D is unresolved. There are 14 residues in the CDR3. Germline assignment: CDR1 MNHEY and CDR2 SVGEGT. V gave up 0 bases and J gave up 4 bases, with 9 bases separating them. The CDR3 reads CASSYSRPRYGYTF. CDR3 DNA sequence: TGTGCCAGCAGTTACTCCAGGCCCCGCTATGGCTACACCTTC.

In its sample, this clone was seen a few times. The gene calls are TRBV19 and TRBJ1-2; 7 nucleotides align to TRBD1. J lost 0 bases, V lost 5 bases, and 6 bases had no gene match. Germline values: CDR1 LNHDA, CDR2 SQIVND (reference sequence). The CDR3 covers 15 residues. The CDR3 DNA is TGTGCCAGTAGTCCAGGGGGACAAGCTAACTATGGCTACACCTTC. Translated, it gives CASSPGGQANYGYTF. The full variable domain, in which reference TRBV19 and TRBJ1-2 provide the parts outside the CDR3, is DGGITQSPKYLFRKEGQNVTLSCEQNLNHDAMYWYRQDPGQGLRLIYYSQIVNDFQKGDIAEGYSVSREKKESFPLTVTSAQKNPTAFYLCASSPGGQANYGYTFGSGTRLTVV.

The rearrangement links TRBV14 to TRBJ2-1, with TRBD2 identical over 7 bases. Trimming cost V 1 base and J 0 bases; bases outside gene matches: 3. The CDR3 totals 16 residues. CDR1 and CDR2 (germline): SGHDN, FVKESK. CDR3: CASSQVRGSSYNEQFF. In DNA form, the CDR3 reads TGTGCCAGCAGCCAAGTGCGGGGGAGCTCCTACAATGAGCAGTTCTTC.

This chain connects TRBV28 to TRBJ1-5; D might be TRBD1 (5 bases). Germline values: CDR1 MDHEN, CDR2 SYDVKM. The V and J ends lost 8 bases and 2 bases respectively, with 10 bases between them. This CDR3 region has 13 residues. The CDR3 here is CASRKGGNQPQHF. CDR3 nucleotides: TGTGCCAGCCGTAAAGGGGGCAATCAGCCCCAGCATTTT.

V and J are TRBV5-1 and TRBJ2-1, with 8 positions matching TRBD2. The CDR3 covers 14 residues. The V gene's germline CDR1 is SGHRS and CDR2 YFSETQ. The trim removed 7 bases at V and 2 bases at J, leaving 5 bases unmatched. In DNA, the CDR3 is TGCGCCAGCTTCGTAGCGGGGACCTACAATGAGCAGTTCTTC. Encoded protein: CASFVAGTYNEQFF.

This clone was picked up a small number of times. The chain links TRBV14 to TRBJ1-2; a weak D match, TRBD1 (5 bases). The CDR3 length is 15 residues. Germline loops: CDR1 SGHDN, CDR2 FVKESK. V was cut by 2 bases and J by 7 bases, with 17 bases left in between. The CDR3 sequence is CASSQTWGVRSGYTF. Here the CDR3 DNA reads TGTGCCAGCAGCCAAACATGGGGGGTGCGGAGTGGCTACACCTTC. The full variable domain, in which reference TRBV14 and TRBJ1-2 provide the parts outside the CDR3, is EAGVTQFPSHSVIEKGQTVTLRCDPISGHDNLYWYRRVMGKEIKFLLHFVKESKQDESGMPNNRFLAERTGGTYSTLKVQPAELEDSGVYFCASSQTWGVRSGYTFGSGTRLTVV.

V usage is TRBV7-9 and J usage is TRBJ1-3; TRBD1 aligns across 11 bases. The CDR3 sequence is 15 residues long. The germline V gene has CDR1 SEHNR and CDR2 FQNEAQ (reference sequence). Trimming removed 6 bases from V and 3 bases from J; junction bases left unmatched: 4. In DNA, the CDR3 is TGTGCCAGCAGGGGACAGGGGGAGGATGGAAACACCATATATTTT. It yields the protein CASRGQGEDGNTIYF.

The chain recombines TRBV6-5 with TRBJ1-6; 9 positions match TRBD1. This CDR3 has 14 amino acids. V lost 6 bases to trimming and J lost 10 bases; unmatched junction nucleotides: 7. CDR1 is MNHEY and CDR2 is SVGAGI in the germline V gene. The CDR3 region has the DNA TGTGCCAGCAGCCTCCCGGGACAGGGATCACCCCTCCACTTT. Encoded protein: CASSLPGQGSPLHF.

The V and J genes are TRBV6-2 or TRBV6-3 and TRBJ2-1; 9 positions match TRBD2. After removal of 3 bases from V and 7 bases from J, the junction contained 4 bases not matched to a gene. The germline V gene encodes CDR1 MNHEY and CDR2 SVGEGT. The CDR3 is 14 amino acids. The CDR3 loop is CASSYTRGGNEQFF. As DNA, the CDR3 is TGTGCCAGCAGTTATACGCGGGGGGGGAATGAGCAGTTCTTC.

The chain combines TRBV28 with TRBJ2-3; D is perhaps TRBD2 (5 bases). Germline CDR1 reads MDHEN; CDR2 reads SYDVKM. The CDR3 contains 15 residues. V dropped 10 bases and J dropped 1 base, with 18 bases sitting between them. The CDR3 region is CATINSWGGTDTQYF. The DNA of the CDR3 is TGTGCCACCATAAATTCTTGGGGAGGCACAGATACGCAGTATTTT.

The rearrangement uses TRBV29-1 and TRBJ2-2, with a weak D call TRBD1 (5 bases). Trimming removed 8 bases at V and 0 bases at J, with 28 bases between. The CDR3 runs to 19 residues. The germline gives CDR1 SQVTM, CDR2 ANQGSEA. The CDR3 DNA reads TGCAGCCAATCCCCCCCACAGGCCCATATTAGTACGAACACCGGGGAGCTGTTTTTT. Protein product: CSQSPPQAHISTNTGELFF.

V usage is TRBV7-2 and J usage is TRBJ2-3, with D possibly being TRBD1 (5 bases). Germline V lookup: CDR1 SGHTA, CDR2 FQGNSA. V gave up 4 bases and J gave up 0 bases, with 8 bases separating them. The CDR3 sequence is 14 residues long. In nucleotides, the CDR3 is TGTGCCAGCAGCTCGACAGTTAGCACAGATACGCAGTATTTT. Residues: CASSSTVSTDTQYF.

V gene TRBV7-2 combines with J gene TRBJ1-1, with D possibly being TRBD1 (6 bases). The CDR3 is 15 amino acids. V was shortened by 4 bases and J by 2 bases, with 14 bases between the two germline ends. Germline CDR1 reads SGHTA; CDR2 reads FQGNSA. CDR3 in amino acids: CASSSKGQTNTEAFF. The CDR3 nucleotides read TGTGCCAGCAGCTCAAAAGGACAGACTAACACTGAAGCTTTCTTT.

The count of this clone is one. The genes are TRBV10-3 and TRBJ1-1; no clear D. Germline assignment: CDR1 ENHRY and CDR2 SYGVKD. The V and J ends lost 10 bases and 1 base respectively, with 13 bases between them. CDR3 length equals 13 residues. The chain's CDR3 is CATTAGRNTEAFF. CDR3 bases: TGTGCCACTACCGCCGGGAGGAACACTGAAGCTTTCTTT.

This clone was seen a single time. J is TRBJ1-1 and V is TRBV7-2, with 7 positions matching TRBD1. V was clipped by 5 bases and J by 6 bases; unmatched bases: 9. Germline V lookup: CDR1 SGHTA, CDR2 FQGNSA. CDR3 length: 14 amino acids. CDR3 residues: CASSLPQGKAEAFF. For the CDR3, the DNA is TGTGCCAGCAGCCTGCCACAGGGGAAGGCTGAAGCTTTCTTT.

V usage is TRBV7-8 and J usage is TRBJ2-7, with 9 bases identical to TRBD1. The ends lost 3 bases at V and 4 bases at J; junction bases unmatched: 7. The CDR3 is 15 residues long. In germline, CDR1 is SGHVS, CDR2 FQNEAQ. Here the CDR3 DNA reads TGTGCCAGCAGCTTGCGACAGGGGGGGGGTTACGAGCAGTACTTC. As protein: CASSLRQGGGYEQYF.

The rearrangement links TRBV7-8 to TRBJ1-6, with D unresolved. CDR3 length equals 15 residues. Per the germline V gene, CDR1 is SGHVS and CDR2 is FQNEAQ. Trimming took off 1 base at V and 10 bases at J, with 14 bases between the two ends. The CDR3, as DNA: TGTGCCAGCAGCTTAGTGGAGGGCTCGCGGTCACCCCTCCACTTT. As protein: CASSLVEGSRSPLHF.

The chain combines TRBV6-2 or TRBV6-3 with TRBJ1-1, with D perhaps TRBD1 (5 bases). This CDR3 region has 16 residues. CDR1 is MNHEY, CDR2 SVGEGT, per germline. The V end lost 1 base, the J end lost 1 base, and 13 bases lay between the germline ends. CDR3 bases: TGTGCCAGCAGTTACTTCAGGGCTGGGAAGAACACTGAAGCTTTCTTT. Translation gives CASSYFRAGKNTEAFF.